What follows are 3 T cell receptor beta chains derived from one specimen sequenced in a study of blood T cells in healthy people across ages (dated by TCRdb to 2013 to 2016). Libraries were prepared through 5' RACE. Sequencing took place on an Illumina HiSeq 2500. The second PCR ran for about 6 to 12 cycles and used a J-beta primer mix along with a sample-barcoded 5' primer. TCRdb took the public reads, trimmed them with fastp at Q25, ran MiXCR for clone calling and kept in-frame beta chains. Each entry merges the rows of one CDR3 protein and shows their most common DNA and genes. The sample table lists about 600,000 distinct CDR3 sequences, roughly 48% of them with a count of one. Together, the top ten hold just under 25% of the sample. The source material was blood. These receptors originate from a man older than 75 in good health.

The chain employs TRBV6-5 and TRBJ2-7, with D possibly TRBD2 on 6 matching bases. The germline V and J ends were trimmed by 9 bases and 7 bases, with 28 bases remaining between them. CDR1 is MNHEY and CDR2 is SVGAGI in the germline V gene. The CDR3 is 16 amino acids. The chain's CDR3 is CASTPGSGASYNEQYF. The CDR3 nucleotides are TGTGCCAGTACCCCGGGTAGCGGAGCCTCCTACAATGAGCAGTACTTC.

This clonotype has just a few counts. This chain joins TRBV5-1 and TRBJ2-7; possibly TRBD2 for D (5 bases). Trimming shortened V by 0 bases and J by 5 bases, and 12 bases separated the two germline ends. This CDR3 spans 14 amino acids. Germline loops: CDR1 SGHRS, CDR2 YFSETQ. CDR3 sequence: CASSLGPRRDEQYF. The CDR3 region has the DNA TGCGCCAGCAGCTTGGGGCCAAGGCGGGACGAGCAGTACTTC.

The genes are TRBV20-1 and TRBJ2-1; D is possibly TRBD2 (6 bases). Trimming took 6 bases from V and 7 from J, leaving 10 bases between them. Germline V gene lookup returns CDR1 DFQATT and CDR2 SNEGSKA (reference sequence). There are 11 residues in the CDR3. CDR3 sequence: CSAYGSNEQFF. In nucleotides, the CDR3 is TGCAGTGCCTACGGGAGTAATGAGCAGTTCTTC.